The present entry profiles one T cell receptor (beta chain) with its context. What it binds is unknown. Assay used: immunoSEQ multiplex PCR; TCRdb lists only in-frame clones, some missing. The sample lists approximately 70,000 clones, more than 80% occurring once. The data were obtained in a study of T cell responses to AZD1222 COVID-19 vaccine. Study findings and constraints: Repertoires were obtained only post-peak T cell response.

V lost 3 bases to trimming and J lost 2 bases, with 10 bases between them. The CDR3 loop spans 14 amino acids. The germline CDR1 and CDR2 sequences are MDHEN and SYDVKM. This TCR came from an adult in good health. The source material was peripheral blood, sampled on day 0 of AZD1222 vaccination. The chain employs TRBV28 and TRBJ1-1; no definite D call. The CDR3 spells CASSLWQKNTEAFF. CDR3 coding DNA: TGTGCCAGCAGTTTGTGGCAGAAAAACACTGAAGCTTTCTTT.